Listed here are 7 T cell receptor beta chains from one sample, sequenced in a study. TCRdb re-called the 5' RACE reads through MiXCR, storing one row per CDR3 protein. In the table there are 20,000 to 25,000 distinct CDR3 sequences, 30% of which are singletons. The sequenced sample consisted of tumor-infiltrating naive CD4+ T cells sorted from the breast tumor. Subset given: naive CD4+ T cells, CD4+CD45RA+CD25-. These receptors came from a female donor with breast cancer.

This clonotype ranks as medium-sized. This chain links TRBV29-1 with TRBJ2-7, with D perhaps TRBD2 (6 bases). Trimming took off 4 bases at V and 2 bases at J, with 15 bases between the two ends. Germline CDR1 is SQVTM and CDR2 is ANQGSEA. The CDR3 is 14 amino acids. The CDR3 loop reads CSVVWGDLPYEQYF. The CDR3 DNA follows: TGCAGCGTTGTCTGGGGGGACCTTCCCTACGAGCAGTACTTC.

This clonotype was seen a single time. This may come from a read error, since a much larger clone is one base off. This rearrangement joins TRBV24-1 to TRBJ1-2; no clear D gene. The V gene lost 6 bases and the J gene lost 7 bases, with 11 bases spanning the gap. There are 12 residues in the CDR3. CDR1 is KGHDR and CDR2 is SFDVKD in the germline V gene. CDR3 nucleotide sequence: TGTGCCACCAGTCGTCGGCTTAGTGGCTACACCTTC. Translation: CATSRRLSGYTF.

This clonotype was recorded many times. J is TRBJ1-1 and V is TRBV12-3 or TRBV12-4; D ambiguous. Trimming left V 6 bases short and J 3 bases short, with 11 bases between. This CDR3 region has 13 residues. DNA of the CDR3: TGTGCCAGCAGCATGGACTCTTACACTGAAGCTTTCTTT. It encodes CASSMDSYTEAFF.

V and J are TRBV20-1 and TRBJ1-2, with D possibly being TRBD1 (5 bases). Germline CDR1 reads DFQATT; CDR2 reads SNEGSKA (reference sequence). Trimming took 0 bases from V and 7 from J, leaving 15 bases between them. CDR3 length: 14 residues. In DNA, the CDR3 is TGCAGTGCTAGAGATCCCCAGAAGGGGTTTGGCTACACCTTC. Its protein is CSARDPQKGFGYTF.

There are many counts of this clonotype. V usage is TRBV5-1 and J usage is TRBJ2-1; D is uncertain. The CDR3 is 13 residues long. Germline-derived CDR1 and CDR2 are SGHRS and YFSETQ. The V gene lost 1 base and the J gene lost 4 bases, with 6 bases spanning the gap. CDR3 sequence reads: CASSLYLYNEQFF. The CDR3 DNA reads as TGCGCCAGCAGCTTGTACCTGTACAATGAGCAGTTCTTC.

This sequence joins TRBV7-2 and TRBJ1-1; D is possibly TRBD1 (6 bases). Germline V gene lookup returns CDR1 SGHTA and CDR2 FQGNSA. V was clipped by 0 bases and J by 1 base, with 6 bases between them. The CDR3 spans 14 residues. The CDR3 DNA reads TGTGCCAGCAGCTTAGCCAGGGGGAACACTGAAGCTTTCTTT. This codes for CASSLARGNTEAFF.

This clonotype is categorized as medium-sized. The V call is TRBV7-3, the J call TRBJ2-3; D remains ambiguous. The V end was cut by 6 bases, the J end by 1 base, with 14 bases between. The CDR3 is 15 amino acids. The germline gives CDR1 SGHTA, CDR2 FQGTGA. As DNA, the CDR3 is TGTGCCAGCAGTCCAGTCCCACTGGGCACAGATACGCAGTATTTT. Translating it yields CASSPVPLGTDTQYF.